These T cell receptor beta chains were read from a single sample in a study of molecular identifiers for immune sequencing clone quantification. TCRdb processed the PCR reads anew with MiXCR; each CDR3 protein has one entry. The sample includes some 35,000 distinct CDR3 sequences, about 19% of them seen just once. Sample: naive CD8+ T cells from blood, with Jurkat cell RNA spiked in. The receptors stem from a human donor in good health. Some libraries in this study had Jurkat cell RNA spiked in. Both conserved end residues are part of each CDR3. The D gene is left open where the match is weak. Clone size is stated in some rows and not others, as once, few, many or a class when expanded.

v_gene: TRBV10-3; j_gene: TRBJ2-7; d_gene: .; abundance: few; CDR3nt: TGTGCCATCAGATCAGGGGAGGGGAGCTCCTACGAGCAGTACTTC; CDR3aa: CAIRSGEGSSYEQYF
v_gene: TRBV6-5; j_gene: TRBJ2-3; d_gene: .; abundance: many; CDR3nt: TGTGCCAGCAGTGACGGCCAAGAAGATACGCAGTATTTT; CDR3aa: CASSDGQEDTQYF
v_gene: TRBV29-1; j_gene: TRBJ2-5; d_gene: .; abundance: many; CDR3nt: TGCAGCGTTCGAGGGACGGGCCCCCGGGAGACCCAGTACTTC; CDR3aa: CSVRGTGPRETQYF
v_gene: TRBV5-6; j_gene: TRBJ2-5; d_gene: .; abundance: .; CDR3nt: TGTGCCAGCAGTACAGCACAGGGTGGGATGGCAGAGACCCAGTACTTC; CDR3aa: CASSTAQGGMAETQYF
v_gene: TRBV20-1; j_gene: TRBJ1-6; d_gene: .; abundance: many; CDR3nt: TGCAGTGTTCCAGGGGTTACGGGCTCCATTGGGGATTCACCCCTCCACTTT; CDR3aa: CSVPGVTGSIGDSPLHF
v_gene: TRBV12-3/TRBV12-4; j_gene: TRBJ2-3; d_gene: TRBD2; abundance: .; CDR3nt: TGTGCCAGCAGCCCAGCGGGGGTAGCTAGCGGGATGAGCACAGATACGCAGTATTTT; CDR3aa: CASSPAGVASGMSTDTQYF
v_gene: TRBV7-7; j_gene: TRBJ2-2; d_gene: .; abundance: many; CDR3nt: TGTGCCAGCAGCGGGGGGGCCAACACCGGGGAGCTGTTTTTT; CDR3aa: CASSGGANTGELFF
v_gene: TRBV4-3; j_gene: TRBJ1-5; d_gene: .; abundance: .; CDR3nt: TGCGCCAGCAGCCAAGATTTGTGGGGAAGCAATCAGCCCCAGCATTTT; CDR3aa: CASSQDLWGSNQPQHF
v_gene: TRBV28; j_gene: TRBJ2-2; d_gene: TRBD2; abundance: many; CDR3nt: TGTGCCAGCAGCCGACTAGCGGGCCACACCGGGGAGCTGTTTTTT; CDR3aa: CASSRLAGHTGELFF
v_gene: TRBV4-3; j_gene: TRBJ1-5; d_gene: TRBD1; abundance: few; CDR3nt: TGCGCCAGCAGCCAAGGGACAGGTATAAATCAGCCCCAGCATTTT; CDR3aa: CASSQGTGINQPQHF
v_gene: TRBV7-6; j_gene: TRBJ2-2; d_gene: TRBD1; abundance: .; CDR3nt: TGTGCCAGCAGCCCCGGGACAGGGGGCACCGGGGAGCTGTTTTTT; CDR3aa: CASSPGTGGTGELFF
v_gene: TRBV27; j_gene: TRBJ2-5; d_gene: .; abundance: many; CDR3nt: TGTGCCAGCAGTCTCTCGGGGACGAGGTGGGGAGAGACCCAGTACTTC; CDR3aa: CASSLSGTRWGETQYF
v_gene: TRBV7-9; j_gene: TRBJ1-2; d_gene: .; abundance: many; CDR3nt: TGTGCCAGCAGCTCCATTTCCGGGACGGCGTTAGCTAACTATGGCTACACCTTC; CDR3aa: CASSSISGTALANYGYTF